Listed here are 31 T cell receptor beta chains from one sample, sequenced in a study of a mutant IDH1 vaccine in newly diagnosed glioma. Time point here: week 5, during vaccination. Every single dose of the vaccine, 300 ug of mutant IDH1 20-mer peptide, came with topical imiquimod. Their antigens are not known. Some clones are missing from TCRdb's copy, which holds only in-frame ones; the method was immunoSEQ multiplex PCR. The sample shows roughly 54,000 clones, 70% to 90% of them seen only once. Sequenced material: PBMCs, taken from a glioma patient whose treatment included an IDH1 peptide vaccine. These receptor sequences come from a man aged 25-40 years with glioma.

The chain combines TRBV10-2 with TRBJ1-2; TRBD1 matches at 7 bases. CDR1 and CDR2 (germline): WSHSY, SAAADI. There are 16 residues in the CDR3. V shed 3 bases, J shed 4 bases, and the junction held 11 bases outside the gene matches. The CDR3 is CASSERQGGFGYGYTF. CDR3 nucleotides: TGCGCCAGCAGTGAACGACAGGGTGGGTTTGGCTATGGCTACACCTTC.

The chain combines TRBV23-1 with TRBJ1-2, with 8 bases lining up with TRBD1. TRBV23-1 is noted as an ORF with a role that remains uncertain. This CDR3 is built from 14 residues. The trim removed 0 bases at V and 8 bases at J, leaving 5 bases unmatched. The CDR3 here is CASSQSMAGGGYTF. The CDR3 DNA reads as TGCGCCAGCAGTCAATCGATGGCAGGGGGCGGCTACACCTTC.

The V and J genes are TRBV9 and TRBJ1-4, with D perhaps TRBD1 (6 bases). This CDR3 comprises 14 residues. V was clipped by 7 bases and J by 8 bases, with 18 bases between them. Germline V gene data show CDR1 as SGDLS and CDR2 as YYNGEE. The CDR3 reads CASATGRLGEKLFF. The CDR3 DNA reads TGTGCCAGCGCGACAGGCCGTTTGGGAGAAAAACTGTTTTTT.

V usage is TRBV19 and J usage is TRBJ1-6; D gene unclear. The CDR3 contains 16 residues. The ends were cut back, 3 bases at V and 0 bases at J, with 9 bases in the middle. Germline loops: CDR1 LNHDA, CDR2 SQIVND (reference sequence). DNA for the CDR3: TGTGCCAGTAGTATCGTGACGTTCTCCTATAATTCACCCCTCCACTTT. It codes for CASSIVTFSYNSPLHF.

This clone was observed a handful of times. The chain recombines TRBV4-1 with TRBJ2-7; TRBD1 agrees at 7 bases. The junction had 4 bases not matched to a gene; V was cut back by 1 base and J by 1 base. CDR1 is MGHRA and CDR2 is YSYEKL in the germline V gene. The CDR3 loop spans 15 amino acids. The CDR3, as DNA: TGCGCCAGCAGCCAAGTTTTGGGACAGTCCTACGAGCAGTACTTC. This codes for CASSQVLGQSYEQYF.

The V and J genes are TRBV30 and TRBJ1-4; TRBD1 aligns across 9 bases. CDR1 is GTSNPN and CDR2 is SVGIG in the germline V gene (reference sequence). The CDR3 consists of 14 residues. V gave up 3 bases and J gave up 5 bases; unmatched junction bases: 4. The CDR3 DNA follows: TGTGCCTGGAGCCCCGGGACAGGGAATGAAAAACTGTTTTTT. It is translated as CAWSPGTGNEKLFF. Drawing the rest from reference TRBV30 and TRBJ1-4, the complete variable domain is SQTIHQWPATLVQPVGSPLSLECTVEGTSNPNLYWYRQAAGRGLQLLFYSVGIGQISSEVPQNLSASRPQDRQFILSSKKLLLSDSGFYLCAWSPGTGNEKLFFGSGTQLSVL.

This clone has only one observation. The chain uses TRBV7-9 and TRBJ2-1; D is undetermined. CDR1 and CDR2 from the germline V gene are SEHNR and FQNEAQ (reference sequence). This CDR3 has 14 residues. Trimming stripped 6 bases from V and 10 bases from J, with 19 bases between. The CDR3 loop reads CASSPFSEVGEQFF. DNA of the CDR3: TGTGCCAGCAGTCCTTTCTCCGAAGTCGGGGAGCAGTTCTTC.

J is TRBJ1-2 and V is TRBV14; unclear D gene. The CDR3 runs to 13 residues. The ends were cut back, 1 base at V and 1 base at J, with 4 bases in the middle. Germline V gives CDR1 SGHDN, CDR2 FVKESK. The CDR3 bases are TGTGCCAGCAGCCAAGGGTATAACTATGGCTACACCTTC. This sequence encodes CASSQGYNYGYTF.

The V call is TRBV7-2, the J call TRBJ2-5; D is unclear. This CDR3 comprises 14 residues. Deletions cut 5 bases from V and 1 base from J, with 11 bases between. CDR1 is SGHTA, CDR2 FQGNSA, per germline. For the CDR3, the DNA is TGTGCCAGCAGCCCACGACGGATCCAAGAGACCCAGTACTTC. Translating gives CASSPRRIQETQYF.

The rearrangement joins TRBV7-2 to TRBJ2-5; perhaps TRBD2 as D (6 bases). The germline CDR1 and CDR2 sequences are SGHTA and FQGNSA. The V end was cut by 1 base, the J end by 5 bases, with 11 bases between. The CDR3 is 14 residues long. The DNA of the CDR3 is TGTGCCAGCAGCTTAGTGCGAGGGAGGGAGACCCAGTACTTC. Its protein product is CASSLVRGRETQYF.

The CDR3 DNA sequence: TGTGCCAGCAGCCTCAACTCCTACGAGCAGTACTTC. Protein sequence: CASSLNSYEQYF. This sequence joins TRBV4-2 and TRBJ2-7; D is unresolved. Trimming cost V 4 bases and J 0 bases, with 4 bases left between them. Germline V gene data show CDR1 as LGHNA and CDR2 as YNFKEQ. The CDR3 runs 12 residues.

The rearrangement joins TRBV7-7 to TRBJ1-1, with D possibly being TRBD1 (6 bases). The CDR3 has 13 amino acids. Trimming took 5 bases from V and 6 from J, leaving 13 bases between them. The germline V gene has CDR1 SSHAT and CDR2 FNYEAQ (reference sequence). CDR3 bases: TGTGCCAGCAGCCCAAATCGACAGGCTGAAGCTTTCTTT. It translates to CASSPNRQAEAFF.

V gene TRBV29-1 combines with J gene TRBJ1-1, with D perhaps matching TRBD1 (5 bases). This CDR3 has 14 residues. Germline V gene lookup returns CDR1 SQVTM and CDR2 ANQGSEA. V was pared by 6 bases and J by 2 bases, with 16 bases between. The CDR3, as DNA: TGCAGCGTCGTTAACAGGTTCACTAACACTGAAGCTTTCTTT. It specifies CSVVNRFTNTEAFF.

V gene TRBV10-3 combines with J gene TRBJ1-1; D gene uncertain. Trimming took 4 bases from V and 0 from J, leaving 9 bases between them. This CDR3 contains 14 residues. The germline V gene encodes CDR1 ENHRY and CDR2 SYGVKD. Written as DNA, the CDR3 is TGTGCCATCAGTGGGGCCAGTGTGAACACTGAAGCTTTCTTT. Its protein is CAISGASVNTEAFF.

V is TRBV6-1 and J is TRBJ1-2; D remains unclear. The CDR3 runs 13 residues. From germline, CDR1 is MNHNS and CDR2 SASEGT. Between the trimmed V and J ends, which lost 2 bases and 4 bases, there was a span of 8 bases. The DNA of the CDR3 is TGTGCCAGCAGTGAACACATTTCCTATGGCTACACCTTC. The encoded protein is CASSEHISYGYTF.

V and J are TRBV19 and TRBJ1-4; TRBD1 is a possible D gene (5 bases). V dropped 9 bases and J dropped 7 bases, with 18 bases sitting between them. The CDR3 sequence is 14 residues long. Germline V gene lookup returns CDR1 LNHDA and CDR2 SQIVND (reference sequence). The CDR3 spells CASHGTGGTEKLFF. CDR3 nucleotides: TGTGCCAGCCATGGCACGGGGGGTACTGAAAAACTGTTTTTT.

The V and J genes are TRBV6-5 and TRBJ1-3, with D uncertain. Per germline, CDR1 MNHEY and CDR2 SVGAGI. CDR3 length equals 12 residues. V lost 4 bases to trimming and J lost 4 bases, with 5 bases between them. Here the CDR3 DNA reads TGTGCCAGCAGTTTGGGCGGAAACACCATATATTTT. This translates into CASSLGGNTIYF.

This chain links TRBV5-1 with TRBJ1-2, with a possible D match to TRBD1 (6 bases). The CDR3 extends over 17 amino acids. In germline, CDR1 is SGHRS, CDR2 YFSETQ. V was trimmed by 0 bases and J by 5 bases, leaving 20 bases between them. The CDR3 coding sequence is TGCGCCAGCAGCTTGGAGGGTTTTACACAGGGTTCTTATGGCTACACCTTC. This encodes CASSLEGFTQGSYGYTF.

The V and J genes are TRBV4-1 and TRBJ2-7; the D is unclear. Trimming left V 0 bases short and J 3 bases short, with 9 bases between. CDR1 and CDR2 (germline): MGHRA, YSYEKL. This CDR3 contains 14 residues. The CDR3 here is CASSQDQVSYEQYF. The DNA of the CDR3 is TGCGCCAGCAGCCAAGATCAAGTGAGCTACGAGCAGTACTTC.

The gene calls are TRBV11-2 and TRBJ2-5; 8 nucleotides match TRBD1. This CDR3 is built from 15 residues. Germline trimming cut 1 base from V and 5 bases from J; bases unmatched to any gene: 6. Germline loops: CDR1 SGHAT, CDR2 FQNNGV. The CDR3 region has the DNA TGTGCCAGCAGCTTAGTTCCAGGGGGCGTGGAGACCCAGTACTTC. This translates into CASSLVPGGVETQYF.

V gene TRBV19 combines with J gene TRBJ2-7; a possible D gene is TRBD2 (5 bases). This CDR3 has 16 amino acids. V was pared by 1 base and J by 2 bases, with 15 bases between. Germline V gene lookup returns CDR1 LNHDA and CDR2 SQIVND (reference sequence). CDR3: CASSIVGTGFTYEQYF. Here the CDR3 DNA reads TGTGCCAGTAGTATAGTTGGCACGGGATTCACCTACGAGCAGTACTTC.

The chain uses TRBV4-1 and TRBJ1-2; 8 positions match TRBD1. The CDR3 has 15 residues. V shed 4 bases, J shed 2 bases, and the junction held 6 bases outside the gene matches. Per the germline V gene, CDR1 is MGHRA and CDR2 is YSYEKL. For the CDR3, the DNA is TGCGCCAGCAGCCGCCCGGACAGGGCGAACTATGGCTACACCTTC. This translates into CASSRPDRANYGYTF.

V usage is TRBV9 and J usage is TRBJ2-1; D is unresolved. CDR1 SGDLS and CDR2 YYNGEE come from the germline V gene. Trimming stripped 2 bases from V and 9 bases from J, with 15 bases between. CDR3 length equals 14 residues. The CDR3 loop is CASSVGRVPGEQFF. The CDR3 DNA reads TGTGCCAGCAGCGTTGGACGGGTCCCAGGTGAGCAGTTCTTC.

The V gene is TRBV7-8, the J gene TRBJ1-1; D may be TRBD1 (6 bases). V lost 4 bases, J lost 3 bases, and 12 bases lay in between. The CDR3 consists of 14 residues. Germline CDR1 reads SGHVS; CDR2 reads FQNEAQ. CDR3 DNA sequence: TGTGCCAGCAGCTCAACAGGGCGGGACACTGAAGCTTTCTTT. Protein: CASSSTGRDTEAFF. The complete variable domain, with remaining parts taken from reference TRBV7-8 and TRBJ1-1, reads GAGVSQSPRYKVAKRGQDVALRCDPISGHVSLFWYQQALGQGPEFLTYFQNEAQLDKSGLPSDRFFAERPEGSVSTLKIQRTQQEDSAVYLCASSSTGRDTEAFFGQGTRLTVV.

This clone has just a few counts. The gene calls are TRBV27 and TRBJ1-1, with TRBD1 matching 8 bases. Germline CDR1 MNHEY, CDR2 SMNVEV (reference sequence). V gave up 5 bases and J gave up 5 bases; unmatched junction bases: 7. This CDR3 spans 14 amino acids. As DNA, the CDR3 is TGTGCCAGCAGTAGAGGACAGGGAGGAACTGAAGCTTTCTTT. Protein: CASSRGQGGTEAFF.

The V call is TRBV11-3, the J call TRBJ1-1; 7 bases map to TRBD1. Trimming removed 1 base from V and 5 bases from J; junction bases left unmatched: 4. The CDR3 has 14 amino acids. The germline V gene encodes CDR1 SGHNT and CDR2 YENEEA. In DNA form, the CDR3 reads TGTGCCAGCAGCTTAGGGACAGGAAGAACTGAAGCTTTCTTT. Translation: CASSLGTGRTEAFF. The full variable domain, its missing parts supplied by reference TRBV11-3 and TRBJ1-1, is EAGVVQSPRYKIIEKKQPVAFWCNPISGHNTLYWYLQNLGQGPELLIRYENEEAVDDSQLPKDRFSAERLKGVDSTLKIQPAELGDSAVYLCASSLGTGRTEAFFGQGTRLTVV.

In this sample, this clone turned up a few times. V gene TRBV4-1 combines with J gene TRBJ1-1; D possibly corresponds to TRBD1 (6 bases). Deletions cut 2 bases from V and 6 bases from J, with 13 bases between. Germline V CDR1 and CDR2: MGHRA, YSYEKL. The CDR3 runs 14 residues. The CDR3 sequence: CASSQHAGDPEAFF. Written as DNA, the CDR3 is TGCGCCAGCAGCCAACACGCAGGGGACCCTGAAGCTTTCTTT.

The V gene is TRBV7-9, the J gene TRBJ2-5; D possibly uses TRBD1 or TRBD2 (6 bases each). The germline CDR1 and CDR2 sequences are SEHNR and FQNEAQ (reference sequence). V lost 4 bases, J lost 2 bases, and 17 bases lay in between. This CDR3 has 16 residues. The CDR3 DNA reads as TGTGCCAGCAGCTCGGGGGCATTTGGGGGACAAGAGACCCAGTACTTC. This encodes CASSSGAFGGQETQYF.

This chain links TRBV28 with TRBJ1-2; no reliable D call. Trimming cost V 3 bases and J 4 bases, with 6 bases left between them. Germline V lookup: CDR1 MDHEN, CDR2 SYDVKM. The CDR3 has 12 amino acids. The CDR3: CASSFEVYGYTF. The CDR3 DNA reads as TGTGCCAGCAGTTTTGAGGTCTATGGCTACACCTTC.

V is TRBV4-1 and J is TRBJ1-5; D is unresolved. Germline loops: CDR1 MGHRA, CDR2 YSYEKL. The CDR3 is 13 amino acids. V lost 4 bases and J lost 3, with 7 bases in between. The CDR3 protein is CASSRNYNQPQHF. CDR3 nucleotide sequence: TGCGCCAGCAGCCGGAACTACAATCAGCCCCAGCATTTT.

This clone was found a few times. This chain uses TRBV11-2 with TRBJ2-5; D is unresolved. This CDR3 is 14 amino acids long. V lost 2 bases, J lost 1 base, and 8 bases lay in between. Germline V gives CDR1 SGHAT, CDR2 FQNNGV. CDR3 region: CASSLYNFQETQYF. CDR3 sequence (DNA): TGTGCCAGCAGCTTATACAACTTCCAAGAGACCCAGTACTTC.